Listed below are T cell receptor beta chains from one sample, sequenced in a study of cytomegalovirus exposure and HLA in healthy donors. Some clones are missing from TCRdb's copy, which holds only in-frame ones; the method was immunoSEQ multiplex PCR. The table includes about 170,000 clones, approximately 80% detected once. Sequenced: PBMCs. Receptors originate from a woman aged 18-29 years in good health and CMV-seronegative. CDR3s include the opening cysteine and the closing phenylalanine or tryptophan. The order of the fields is clone size, V gene, J gene, D gene, CDR3 DNA, CDR3 protein. The D gene is left open where the match is weak. The listing skips clone size in some rows; elsewhere it reads once, few, many or a size class.

>few|TRBV6-6|TRBJ1-6|TRBD1
TGTGCCAGCAGTTACTCGACAGGGGTGGATTCACCCCTCCACTTT
CASSYSTGVDSPLHF
>once|TRBV7-9|TRBJ2-7|NA
TGTGCCAGCAGCCCGGAGGGGCGGACCCAGAACTACGAGCAGTACTTC
CASSPEGRTQNYEQYF
>NA|TRBV30|TRBJ2-7|TRBD2
TGTGCCTGGAGCGGGACTAGCGGGAGCTCCTACGAGCAGTACTTC
CAWSGTSGSSYEQYF
>NA|TRBV6-5|TRBJ1-1|NA
TGTGCCAGCAGTGGTAGCGGTGAAGCTTTCTTT
CASSGSGEAFF
>NA|TRBV18|TRBJ1-2|NA
TGTGCCAGCTCACCACTAACAGAGAACTATGGCTACACCTTC
CASSPLTENYGYTF
>once|TRBV5-6|TRBJ2-1|TRBD1
TGTGCCAGCAGCTTCACAGGGGGCAGCTACAATGAGCAGTTCTTC
CASSFTGGSYNEQFF
>NA|TRBV27|TRBJ2-6|NA
TGTGCCAGCAGACCGTGGGACTTCTCCTCTGGGGCCAACGTCCTGACTTTC
CASRPWDFSSGANVLTF
>once|TRBV5-1|TRBJ2-2|TRBD1
TGCGCCAGCAGCCCGGGACAGGGCAGCGGCGGGGAGCTGTTTTTT
CASSPGQGSGGELFF
>NA|TRBV14|TRBJ2-7|TRBD2
TGTGCCAGCAGCCAATGGGAGGGCGGGCAGTACTTC
CASSQWEGGQYF
>once|TRBV6-1|TRBJ1-5|NA
TGTGCCAGCACCCGCAGGGGAAGCAATCAGCCCCAGCATTTT
CASTRRGSNQPQHF
>NA|TRBV28|TRBJ2-3|TRBD2
TGTGCCAGCAGCCTGTTCGGGGGGGGAGATACGCAGTATTTT
CASSLFGGGDTQYF
>NA|TRBV19|TRBJ1-5|TRBD1
TGTGCCAGTAGTCAAACAGGGGGAAATCAGCCCCAGCATTTT
CASSQTGGNQPQHF
>NA|TRBV7-3|TRBJ2-1|TRBD2
TGTGCCAGCAGCTCAGCGGGAGGGGGGGATGAGCAGTTCTTC
CASSSAGGGDEQFF
>NA|TRBV7-3|TRBJ1-2|NA
TGTGCCAGCAGCTTAGGCAGGCGGGGCTATGGCTACACCTTC
CASSLGRRGYGYTF
>NA|TRBV15|TRBJ2-1|NA
TGTGCCACCAGCAGAGTGGGCAGGGACAATGAGCAGTTCTTC
CATSRVGRDNEQFF
>few|TRBV5-1|TRBJ1-6|NA
TGCGCCAGTATGACGGGGTATGATAATTCACCCCTCCACTTT
CASMTGYDNSPLHF
>NA|TRBV30|TRBJ2-5|NA
TGTGCCTGGAGAGGGACTCAAGAGACCCAGTACTTC
CAWRGTQETQYF
>NA|TRBV29-1|TRBJ1-2|TRBD1
TGCAGCGCCGGGACAGGGAAGGGCTACACCTTC
CSAGTGKGYTF
>NA|TRBV20-1|TRBJ1-2|NA
TGCAGTGCTAGAAGGGGTTCTGGCTACACCTTC
CSARRGSGYTF
>NA|TRBV27|TRBJ2-1|NA
TGTGCCAGCAGTTCCCCCTCCGGGGTCGATTACAATGAGCAGTTCTTC
CASSSPSGVDYNEQFF
>NA|TRBV6-1|TRBJ1-1|NA
TGTGCCAGCAGTGATTACGGGAGCATCGGCACTGAAGCTTTCTTT
CASSDYGSIGTEAFF